The next 8 T cell receptor beta chains were all read from a single sample in a study of blood T cell repertoires in COVID-19. The table came from immunoSEQ multiplex PCR; TCRdb's copy has only in-frame clones and leaves some out. The profile covers a few hundred thousand clones, with 75% to 90% appearing a single time and 1% to 1.3% taken by the ten largest. The specimen sequenced was PBMCs or T cells enriched from blood (not recorded which). These receptors were obtained from a man younger than 40 who had recovered from COVID-19.

This chain links TRBV28 with TRBJ2-7, with no clear D. The germline gives CDR1 MDHEN, CDR2 SYDVKM. The ends were cut back, 10 bases at V and 3 bases at J, with 13 bases in the middle. The CDR3 consists of 12 residues. CDR3 in amino acids: CATVQSDYEQYF. In DNA, the CDR3 is TGTGCCACGGTGCAGAGCGACTACGAGCAGTACTTC.

The chain is built from TRBV7-6 and TRBJ2-2; D possibly corresponds to TRBD1 (6 bases). V gave up 2 bases and J gave up 8 bases, with 18 bases separating them. This CDR3 region has 16 residues. CDR1 is SGHVS and CDR2 is FNYEAQ in the germline V gene. The chain's CDR3 is CASSLLGQPSTGELFF. The CDR3 nucleotides are TGTGCCAGCAGCTTACTTGGACAGCCTTCTACGGGGGAGCTGTTTTTT.

CDR3 in amino acids: CASSSGLATGELFF. In DNA, the CDR3 is TGTGCCAGCAGTTCTGGACTAGCGACCGGGGAGCTGTTTTTT. The chain has TRBV6-5 and TRBJ2-2; TRBD2 matches at 9 bases. Germline values: CDR1 MNHEY, CDR2 SVGAGI. The V and J ends lost 4 bases and 5 bases, in that order; junction bases with no gene match: 2. The CDR3 has 14 amino acids.

This sequence joins TRBV28 and TRBJ2-5, with D perhaps TRBD1 (6 bases). Germline loops: CDR1 MDHEN, CDR2 SYDVKM. V was cut by 9 bases and J by 2 bases, with 10 bases left in between. This CDR3 comprises 12 residues. The CDR3 nucleotides are TGTGCCAGACATGGACAGCAAGAGACCCAGTACTTC. Translating it yields CARHGQQETQYF.

The rearrangement uses TRBV19 and TRBJ1-1; D is uncertain. CDR1 and CDR2 (germline): LNHDA, SQIVND (reference sequence). Trimming took 1 base from V and 1 from J, leaving 10 bases between them. The CDR3 sequence is 15 residues long. CDR3 sequence: CASSIVTTANTEAFF. The CDR3 coding sequence is TGTGCCAGTAGTATAGTCACTACGGCGAACACTGAAGCTTTCTTT.

The J gene is TRBJ1-6, the V gene TRBV15; D not resolved. The V and J ends lost 0 bases and 8 bases respectively, with 8 bases between them. The CDR3 is made up of 14 amino acids. In germline, CDR1 is LNHNV, CDR2 YYDKDF (reference sequence). CDR3 sequence (DNA): TGTGCCACCAGCAGAGATTTCAGTGATTCACCCCTCCACTTT. Its translation: CATSRDFSDSPLHF.

This rearrangement joins TRBV10-3 to TRBJ2-1, with 9 bases aligning to TRBD1. Trimming took 4 bases from V and 8 from J; bases not matched to a gene: 9. Germline V CDR1 and CDR2: ENHRY, SYGVKD. This CDR3 is 15 amino acids long. CDR3 loop: CAISGQGQGTYEQFF. The CDR3 bases are TGTGCCATCAGTGGCCAAGGACAGGGGACGTATGAGCAGTTCTTC.

This clone appeared once. V gene TRBV19 combines with J gene TRBJ2-7, with a possible D match to TRBD1 (6 bases). Germline V gene data show CDR1 as LNHDA and CDR2 as SQIVND (reference sequence). This CDR3 is 13 amino acids long. The ends were cut back, 8 bases at V and 4 bases at J, with 15 bases in the middle. The CDR3 sequence: CASQDSPSYEQYF. In DNA, the CDR3 is TGTGCCAGTCAGGACAGCCCCTCGTACGAGCAGTACTTC.